What follows describes a single TCR beta chain. Its antigen is unknown. Nashville, Tennessee was home to all donors, who were Caucasian adults. Genomic DNA belonging to each subset was distributed in equal measure over several immunoSEQ plates. Data came from immunoSEQ multiplex PCR; TCRdb stores just in-frame clones and leaves some out. The table records around 1.5 million clones, approximately 98% of them present only once. The length of the CDR3 is 17 residues. J gave up 6 bases and V 2 bases, and 13 bases lay outside the gene matches. Per the germline V gene, CDR1 is GTSNPN and CDR2 is SVGIG (reference sequence). This sample was taken from a study of shared clonotypes between healthy human individuals. Points from the study as a whole: Sampling included only blood; tissue repertoires likely differ.

The sample taken for sequencing was naive CD4+ T cells sorted from blood. Subset specified: CD45RA+ positively selected. This chain uses TRBV30 with TRBJ2-3; 11 nucleotides agree with TRBD2. The receptor's source is a man aged 25-45 years in good health. The CDR3 sequence: CAWSYPGLAVDWDTQYF. CDR3 DNA: TGTGCCTGGAGTTATCCGGGACTAGCGGTAGATTGGGATACGCAGTATTTT.